The 4 T cell receptor beta chains given below trace back to one sample, sequenced in a study of T cell responses to AZD1222 COVID-19 vaccine. Measured with immunoSEQ multiplex PCR; TCRdb has only the in-frame clones, and not every one. Counted here are under 150,000 clones, roughly 91% occurring once; the ten biggest clones make up roughly 2%. The material sequenced was peripheral blood, taken 28 days after the second AZD1222 dose. The source is an adult who received the AZD1222 COVID-19 vaccine.

The genes are TRBV27 and TRBJ1-2, with D possibly TRBD1 on 5 matching bases. V lost 4 bases, J lost 4 bases, and 16 bases lay in between. CDR1 and CDR2 from the germline V gene are MNHEY and SMNVEV (reference sequence). The CDR3 extends over 15 amino acids. CDR3 nucleotide sequence: TGTGCCAGCAGTTCCCTAGGGGATCCCCTCTATGGCTACACCTTC. This gives the protein CASSSLGDPLYGYTF.

The V and J genes are TRBV12-5 and TRBJ1-5; D ambiguous. V was pared by 7 bases and J by 9 bases, with 13 bases between. CDR1 is LGHNT and CDR2 is FRNRAP in the germline V gene. The CDR3 loop spans 12 amino acids. For the CDR3, the DNA is TGTGCTAGTGTTCCCCCCATGGGGCCCCAGCATTTT. Protein: CASVPPMGPQHF.

This clone was recorded a few times. This rearrangement joins TRBV5-1 to TRBJ1-2; D ambiguous. The V end was cut by 1 base, the J end by 1 base, with 8 bases between. The CDR3 totals 14 residues. The germline V gene has CDR1 SGHRS and CDR2 YFSETQ. CDR3: CASSLSSGNYGYTF. Here the CDR3 DNA reads TGCGCCAGCAGCTTGAGTTCGGGTAACTATGGCTACACCTTC.

The chain combines TRBV6-5 with TRBJ2-7; D may be TRBD1 or TRBD2 (5 bases each). Germline CDR1 reads MNHEY; CDR2 reads SVGAGI. CDR3 size: 15 residues. Trimming removed 4 bases at V and 0 bases at J, with 13 bases between. The CDR3 sequence: CASSLRDDFSYEQYF. The CDR3 DNA reads as TGTGCCAGCAGTTTAAGGGACGACTTCTCCTACGAGCAGTACTTC.